A selection of T cell receptor beta chains follows, all from one sample in a study of beta chain features in type 1 diabetes. Clones were sequenced by immunoSEQ multiplex PCR, and TCRdb holds only the in-frame ones, with some missing. The sample lists more than 200,000 clones, more than 15% occurring once. The material sequenced was naive CD4+ T cells from blood. The receptors were gathered from a man aged 25 to 45 with type 1 diabetes. CDR3s include the opening cysteine and the closing phenylalanine or tryptophan. D genes are given only for firm matches. The size of a clone is reported for some rows only, either as once, few or many, or as a class for expanded clones.

CDR3,DNA,J,V,size,D
CASSVSIAPEQFF,TGTGCCAGCAGCGTAAGTATTGCTCCTGAGCAGTTCTTC,TRBJ2-1,TRBV9,few,NA
CASSFSQGPEAFF,TGTGCCAGCAGCTTCTCTCAGGGGCCTGAAGCTTTCTTT,TRBJ1-1,TRBV7-9,NA,NA
CASSAAPGLAGEQYF,TGTGCCAGCAGCGCCGCCCCGGGACTAGCGGGGGAGCAGTACTTC,TRBJ2-7,TRBV7-2,NA,TRBD2
CATSREVGSSYEQYF,TGTGCCACCAGCAGAGAGGTGGGGAGCTCCTACGAGCAGTACTTC,TRBJ2-7,TRBV15,NA,NA
CASSLDLTSGSHEQYF,TGCGCCAGCAGCTTGGACCTAACTAGCGGGAGCCACGAGCAGTACTTC,TRBJ2-7,TRBV5-1,NA,TRBD2
CATSRTGTSRYEQYF,TGTGCCACCAGCAGAACCGGGACTAGCAGGTACGAGCAGTACTTC,TRBJ2-7,TRBV15,few,TRBD2
CASSIGGQSEVNEQFF,TGTGCCAGCAGCATTGGAGGGCAGTCTGAAGTCAATGAGCAGTTCTTC,TRBJ2-1,TRBV5-6,NA,NA
CASSRSSERIEQFF,TGTGCCAGCAGCCGGTCTAGCGAACGAATTGAGCAGTTCTTC,TRBJ2-1,TRBV7-2,few,NA
CASSQGPSGFTDTQYF,TGCGCCAGCAGCCAAGGGCCTAGCGGATTCACAGATACGCAGTATTTT,TRBJ2-3,TRBV4-3,NA,TRBD2
CASSLSSGTDTQYF,TGTGCCAGCAGCTTAAGTTCCGGCACAGATACGCAGTATTTT,TRBJ2-3,TRBV7-2,once,NA
CASSLGRVPTEAFF,TGTGCCAGCAGCTTAGGAAGGGTGCCCACTGAAGCTTTCTTT,TRBJ1-1,TRBV7-2,few,NA
CASSVEGGRGETQYF,TGTGCCAGCAGCGTAGAAGGCGGGAGAGGCGAGACCCAGTACTTC,TRBJ2-5,TRBV9,NA,TRBD2
CASSPGISLGYSNQPQHF,TGCGCCAGCAGCCCCGGGATATCGTTGGGTTATAGCAATCAGCCCCAGCATTTT,TRBJ1-5,TRBV4-1,few,NA
CSVEGGTSRTEQFF,TGCAGCGTTGAGGGAGGGACTAGCAGGACTGAGCAGTTCTTC,TRBJ2-1,TRBV29-1,few,TRBD2
CASSRVRGGSDTQYF,TGTGCCAGCAGCAGAGTCCGGGGAGGATCAGATACGCAGTATTTT,TRBJ2-3,TRBV11-1,NA,NA
CASLAGTSGTDTQYF,TGCGCCAGCCTAGCCGGGACTAGCGGCACAGATACGCAGTATTTT,TRBJ2-3,TRBV10-2,few,TRBD2
CASNLGLAESNEQFF,TGTGCCAGTAACCTGGGACTAGCGGAGAGCAATGAGCAGTTCTTC,TRBJ2-1,TRBV19,NA,TRBD2
CASSWKTSGSVYEQFF,TGCGCCAGCAGCTGGAAGACTAGCGGGAGTGTTTATGAGCAGTTCTTC,TRBJ2-1,TRBV5-1,few,TRBD2
CASSYRQGNTEAFF,TGTGCCAGCAGCTACAGACAGGGGAACACTGAAGCTTTCTTT,TRBJ1-1,TRBV9,NA,TRBD1
CAWSVIQGASEQYF,TGTGCCTGGAGTGTAATACAGGGGGCCTCGGAGCAGTACTTC,TRBJ2-7,TRBV30,NA,TRBD1
CASSQMPGGPSTDTQYF,TGCGCCAGCAGCCAAATGCCAGGGGGACCGAGCACAGATACGCAGTATTTT,TRBJ2-3,TRBV4-1,few,TRBD1
CASTLGSGYNEQFF,TGTGCCAGCACGCTAGGTTCTGGGTACAATGAGCAGTTCTTC,TRBJ2-1,TRBV27,NA,NA
CASSGAGQSYEQYF,TGTGCCAGCAGCGGGGCGGGACAGTCCTACGAGCAGTACTTC,TRBJ2-7,TRBV7-9,few,NA
CSVEDTAFF,TGCAGCGTTGAAGATACAGCTTTCTTT,TRBJ1-1,TRBV29-1,NA,NA
CASSELGRRNEQFF,TGTGCCAGCAGTGAATTGGGAAGAAGGAATGAGCAGTTCTTC,TRBJ2-1,TRBV25-1,NA,NA
CSVEVGEGWYTGELFF,TGCAGCGTTGAAGTGGGAGAGGGTTGGTATACCGGGGAGCTGTTTTTT,TRBJ2-2,TRBV29-1,NA,NA
CASSLGTSANEQFF,TGCGCCAGCAGCTTAGGGACTAGCGCTAATGAGCAGTTCTTC,TRBJ2-1,TRBV5-1,NA,TRBD2
CASSLRDRLYEQYF,TGCGCCAGCAGCTTGCGGGACCGACTCTACGAGCAGTACTTC,TRBJ2-7,TRBV5-1,few,NA
CASSLRATVPPEQFF,TGTGCCAGCAGCTTAAGGGCGACAGTCCCGCCTGAGCAGTTCTTC,TRBJ2-1,TRBV7-9,few,NA
CASNGGTYEQYF,TGTGCCAGCAATGGGGGCACCTACGAGCAGTACTTC,TRBJ2-7,TRBV2,few,NA
CASSHNPSGNPYNEQFF,TGCGCCAGCAGCCACAACCCCAGCGGGAACCCCTACAATGAGCAGTTCTTC,TRBJ2-1,TRBV4-1,NA,TRBD2
CACQGVASNQPQHF,TGTGCCTGTCAGGGGGTTGCAAGCAATCAGCCCCAGCATTTT,TRBJ1-5,TRBV30,NA,TRBD1
CSASRLYEQYF,TGCAGTGCTAGCCGTCTCTACGAGCAGTACTTC,TRBJ2-7,TRBV20-1,NA,NA
CASSLAGSDNEQFF,TGTGCCAGCAGCTTAGCCGGGTCCGACAATGAGCAGTTCTTC,TRBJ2-1,TRBV7-9,few,NA
CASTGGTDTQYF,TGTGCCAGCACTGGAGGCACAGATACGCAGTATTTT,TRBJ2-3,TRBV2,few,NA
CASSLWRGGADTQYF,TGTGCCAGCAGCTTATGGCGGGGAGGAGCAGATACGCAGTATTTT,TRBJ2-3,TRBV7-9,few,NA
CAGSGTGRGYGYTF,TGTGCCGGCTCCGGGACAGGGAGGGGCTATGGCTACACCTTC,TRBJ1-2,TRBV7-9,few,TRBD1
CASSSEGLAGEQYF,TGTGCCAGCAGCTCCGAGGGACTAGCTGGCGAGCAGTACTTC,TRBJ2-7,TRBV9,once,TRBD2
CASSVSSGNTGELFF,TGTGCCAGCAGTGTTTCCTCGGGGAACACCGGGGAGCTGTTTTTT,TRBJ2-2,TRBV2,few,NA
CAIRASGSSETQYF,TGTGCCATCAGGGCTAGCGGGAGTTCAGAGACCCAGTACTTC,TRBJ2-5,TRBV10-3,NA,TRBD2
CAISVVGGRSSASYEQYF,TGTGCCATCAGTGTAGTAGGGGGCCGCTCGTCGGCCTCCTACGAGCAGTACTTC,TRBJ2-7,TRBV10-3,few,TRBD1
CASSVVGSSGNTIYF,TGTGCCAGCAGCGTAGTGGGGAGCTCTGGAAACACCATATATTTT,TRBJ1-3,TRBV9,few,NA
CASSLARVDTQYF,TGTGCCAGCAGCTTAGCGCGAGTAGATACGCAGTATTTT,TRBJ2-3,TRBV7-9,few,NA
CASSATEFQETQYF,TGTGCCAGCAGCGCCACAGAGTTCCAAGAGACCCAGTACTTC,TRBJ2-5,TRBV9,NA,NA
CASSFHNEQFF,TGTGCCAGCAGCTTTCATAATGAGCAGTTCTTC,TRBJ2-1,TRBV7-2,few,NA
CAWWTQNSNQPQHF,TGTGCCTGGTGGACTCAAAATAGCAATCAGCCCCAGCATTTT,TRBJ1-5,TRBV30,NA,NA